A single sample is the source of the 30 T cell receptor beta chains below, sequenced in a study of CD8+ T cells in alopecia areata. Sequencing templates came from extracted RNA that was reverse transcribed into cDNA. The repertoire was sequenced with immunoSEQ multiplex PCR; TCRdb's copy has only in-frame clones and lacks some. Among approximately 210,000 clones listed, approximately 60% were seen once. Treatment defined: oral pan-JAK inhibitor, 5-10 mg twice daily. The material sequenced was CD4+ T cells sorted from blood, taken at week 4, from a patient treated with tofacitinib. The receptors originated from a human donor with alopecia areata.

This clone has a handful of counts. This chain links TRBV5-5 with TRBJ2-4, with D possibly TRBD2 on 5 matching bases. Trimming pared 4 bases from V and 0 bases from J, leaving 11 bases between. The germline CDR1 and CDR2 sequences are SGHKS and YYEKEE (reference sequence). This CDR3 is built from 15 residues. CDR3 coding DNA: TGTGCCAGCAGCCCGGAGGTACTAGCCAAAAACATTCAGTACTTC. Protein: CASSPEVLAKNIQYF.

This chain connects TRBV29-1 to TRBJ2-3; D is uncertain. With 3 bases removed from V and 2 bases from J, the gap between germline ends came to 9 bases. The CDR3 is 13 amino acids. Per germline, CDR1 SQVTM and CDR2 ANQGSEA. DNA for the CDR3: TGCAGCGTTGAGTGGCAGCTCACAGATACGCAGTATTTT. This encodes CSVEWQLTDTQYF.

This clone was recorded once. V usage is TRBV29-1 and J usage is TRBJ1-2; tentative D call: TRBD1 (5 bases). V gave up 3 bases and J gave up 4 bases, with 9 bases separating them. The CDR3 runs 12 residues. Germline V lookup: CDR1 SQVTM, CDR2 ANQGSEA. The CDR3 nucleotides read TGCAGCGTTGACCAGGGAGGCTATGGCTACACCTTC. It codes for CSVDQGGYGYTF.

The chain has TRBV29-1 and TRBJ1-2; D possibly corresponds to TRBD1 (5 bases). Looked up from germline, CDR1 is SQVTM and CDR2 is ANQGSEA. The V and J ends lost 3 bases and 1 base respectively, with 15 bases between them. The CDR3 covers 15 residues. CDR3 loop: CSVEGTLKNNYGYTF. The CDR3 DNA reads TGCAGCGTTGAGGGGACCCTTAAGAATAACTATGGCTACACCTTC.

This clone was detected a few times. J is TRBJ2-1 and V is TRBV29-1; D remains ambiguous. The CDR3 is 11 residues long. Germline loops: CDR1 SQVTM, CDR2 ANQGSEA. V lost 5 bases, J lost 9 bases, and 11 bases lay in between. This CDR3 reads CSVPLHLEQFF. CDR3 DNA sequence: TGCAGCGTTCCTCTTCACCTTGAGCAGTTCTTC.

The rearrangement joins TRBV9 to TRBJ1-1; D might be TRBD1 (5 bases). This CDR3 contains 15 residues. From germline, CDR1 is SGDLS and CDR2 YYNGEE. V lost 4 bases, J lost 0 bases, and 13 bases lay in between. CDR3 sequence reads: CASSPRGGVNTEAFF. The CDR3 DNA follows: TGTGCCAGCAGCCCCCGCGGAGGGGTGAACACTGAAGCTTTCTTT.

This clone has only a few counts. The rearrangement joins TRBV29-1 to TRBJ2-3; D call uncertain. This CDR3 has 14 residues. Trimming took off 0 bases at V and 2 bases at J, with 9 bases between the two ends. The germline CDR1 and CDR2 sequences are SQVTM and ANQGSEA. Written as DNA, the CDR3 is TGCAGCGTTGAAGATTTCAAGAACACAGATACGCAGTATTTT. It specifies CSVEDFKNTDTQYF.

The genes are TRBV6-5 and TRBJ2-1; tentatively, D is TRBD1 (6 bases). CDR3 length: 13 amino acids. Germline CDR1 is MNHEY and CDR2 is SVGAGI. V lost 6 bases, J lost 4 bases, and 10 bases lay in between. CDR3 amino acids: CASRGTNYNEQFF. The CDR3 DNA sequence: TGTGCCAGCAGGGGGACAAATTACAATGAGCAGTTCTTC.

This clone was seen more than once but under ten times. The V call is TRBV28, the J call TRBJ1-6; D is uncertain. Germline CDR1 and CDR2: MDHEN and SYDVKM. CDR3 length equals 14 residues. Trimming took off 2 bases at V and 6 bases at J, with 8 bases between the two ends. The CDR3 reads CASSLGRSNSPLHF. The DNA of the CDR3 is TGTGCCAGCAGTTTAGGCCGGAGTAATTCACCCCTCCACTTT.

This clone was seen just once. Other nucleotide sequences in the sample specify the same CDR3. The chain recombines TRBV30 with TRBJ1-4; D call uncertain. The V end lost 0 bases, the J end lost 7 bases, and 3 bases lay between the germline ends. This CDR3 is 11 amino acids long. Germline CDR1 GTSNPN, CDR2 SVGIG (reference sequence). The CDR3 sequence is CAWSVREKLFF. CDR3 sequence (DNA): TGTGCCTGGAGTGTACGTGAAAAACTGTTTTTT.

A few counts support this clone. J is TRBJ2-1 and V is TRBV10-3, with D maybe TRBD2 (5 bases). Germline V CDR1 and CDR2: ENHRY, SYGVKD. The length of the CDR3 is 14 residues. V dropped 6 bases and J dropped 5 bases, with 14 bases sitting between them. This CDR3 is CAISPGSTDNEQFF. The CDR3 DNA sequence: TGTGCCATCAGCCCGGGATCGACGGACAATGAGCAGTTCTTC.

This chain joins TRBV5-1 and TRBJ1-5, with D tentatively TRBD1 (5 bases). Germline V gene lookup returns CDR1 SGHRS and CDR2 YFSETQ. This CDR3 contains 16 residues. V was cut by 2 bases and J by 0 bases, with 12 bases left in between. This CDR3 is CASSLTGRDSNQPQHF. The CDR3 nucleotides are TGCGCCAGCAGCTTAACTGGCAGGGATAGCAATCAGCCCCAGCATTTT.

The chain joins TRBV29-1 to TRBJ1-5; D is possibly TRBD1 (6 bases). CDR1 SQVTM and CDR2 ANQGSEA come from the germline V gene. The CDR3 extends over 14 amino acids. V was cut by 4 bases and J by 6 bases, with 16 bases left in between. CDR3 region: CSVGIGAGVQPQHF. The CDR3 region has the DNA TGCAGCGTTGGGATCGGGGCAGGGGTTCAGCCCCAGCATTTT. Looking up the rest from reference TRBV29-1 and TRBJ1-5 gives the full variable domain: SAVISQKPSRDICQRGTSLTIQCQVDSQVTMMFWYRQQPGQSLTLIATANQGSEATYESGFVIDKFPISRPNLTFSTLTVSNMSPEDSSIYLCSVGIGAGVQPQHFGDGTRLSIL.

About this clone itself: This specimen includes other DNA sequences encoding the same CDR3. The CDR3 loop is CSVDGQGTDTQYF. CDR3 in DNA: TGCAGCGTTGATGGGCAGGGGACAGATACGCAGTATTTT. The chain is built from TRBV29-1 and TRBJ2-3, with D possibly matching TRBD1 (6 bases). The CDR3 covers 13 residues. Trimming left V 3 bases short and J 3 bases short, with 10 bases between. CDR1 SQVTM and CDR2 ANQGSEA come from the germline V gene.

The rearrangement joins TRBV15 to TRBJ2-7, with D unresolved. V was clipped by 1 base and J by 0 bases, with 7 bases between them. Germline V gene lookup returns CDR1 LNHNV and CDR2 YYDKDF (reference sequence). The CDR3 extends over 14 amino acids. CDR3 sequence (DNA): TGTGCCACCAGCAGAGGCCTAGACTCCTACGAGCAGTACTTC. Residues: CATSRGLDSYEQYF.

The rearrangement joins TRBV7-9 to TRBJ2-3, with D tentatively TRBD1 or TRBD2 (5 bases each). V was shortened by 2 bases and J by 0 bases, with 12 bases between the two germline ends. From germline, CDR1 is SEHNR and CDR2 FQNEAQ (reference sequence). This CDR3 spans 16 amino acids. The CDR3 here is CASSLSVWGSTDTQYF. CDR3 DNA sequence: TGTGCCAGCAGCTTATCGGTCTGGGGGAGCACAGATACGCAGTATTTT.

The V and J genes are TRBV4-1 and TRBJ1-5; no clear D gene. Germline CDR1 MGHRA, CDR2 YSYEKL. V was shortened by 1 base and J by 1 base, with 14 bases between the two germline ends. There are 17 residues in the CDR3. CDR3 residues: CASSQGRRVGSNQPQHF. The CDR3 DNA reads TGCGCCAGCAGCCAAGGAAGGAGGGTCGGGAGCAATCAGCCCCAGCATTTT.

V gene TRBV10-3 combines with J gene TRBJ1-1; 8 bases are a match to TRBD1. The germline CDR1 and CDR2 sequences are ENHRY and SYGVKD. The CDR3 is 16 residues long. V shed 3 bases, J shed 1 base, and the junction held 7 bases outside the gene matches. DNA for the CDR3: TGTGCCATCAGTGACTGGGACAGGAGCAAGAACACTGAAGCTTTCTTT. The encoded protein is CAISDWDRSKNTEAFF.

This sequence joins TRBV30 and TRBJ1-5; the D is unclear. Trimming shortened V by 5 bases and J by 5 bases, and 13 bases separated the two germline ends. The CDR3 extends over 13 amino acids. Looked up from germline, CDR1 is GTSNPN and CDR2 is SVGIG (reference sequence). The CDR3 DNA is TGTGCCTGGGGCCGAAATGAGGATCAGCCCCAGCATTTT. Protein sequence: CAWGRNEDQPQHF.

This sequence joins TRBV29-1 and TRBJ2-2; 9 bases match TRBD1. V lost 6 bases and J lost 7; bases outside the gene matches: 6. CDR1 is SQVTM and CDR2 is ANQGSEA in the germline V gene. The CDR3 is 13 residues long. The CDR3 coding sequence is TGCAGCGTCAGGGGACAGGGACACGGGGAGCTGTTTTTT. Translation gives CSVRGQGHGELFF.

Ten or more counts support this clone. This sequence joins TRBV13 and TRBJ2-7; D is perhaps TRBD1 (5 bases). The ends were cut back, 3 bases at V and 6 bases at J, with 12 bases in the middle. The CDR3 is 13 amino acids. CDR1 is PRHDT, CDR2 FYEKMQ, per germline (reference sequence). This CDR3 reads CASSFFQGREQYF. The CDR3 DNA sequence: TGTGCCAGCAGCTTCTTTCAGGGTCGCGAGCAGTACTTC.

The chain recombines TRBV29-1 with TRBJ1-2; TRBD1 is a possible D gene (5 bases). CDR3 length: 13 residues. CDR1 and CDR2 (germline): SQVTM, ANQGSEA. Trimming stripped 3 bases from V and 1 base from J, with 9 bases between. CDR3 sequence (DNA): TGCAGCGTTGATCCCCAGGGTAACTATGGCTACACCTTC. This encodes CSVDPQGNYGYTF.

The CDR3 region is CASTREVGNTIYF. The CDR3 coding sequence is TGTGCCAGCACGAGGGAAGTTGGAAACACCATATATTTT. The V call is TRBV7-9, the J call TRBJ1-3; no clear D gene. In germline, CDR1 is SEHNR, CDR2 FQNEAQ (reference sequence). Trimming removed 7 bases at V and 3 bases at J, with 10 bases between. This CDR3 has 13 residues.

This clone has just a few counts. This chain connects TRBV29-1 to TRBJ2-7; weak D call: TRBD1 (5 bases). Looked up from germline, CDR1 is SQVTM and CDR2 is ANQGSEA. The CDR3 is 15 amino acids. V was cut by 4 bases and J by 4 bases, with 20 bases left in between. For the CDR3, the DNA is TGCAGCGTTGCAGGTCGTCAGGACAATCGGTACGAGCAGTACTTC. It yields the protein CSVAGRQDNRYEQYF.

The V call is TRBV4-1, the J call TRBJ1-1; no clear D gene. This CDR3 region has 13 residues. V gave up 1 base and J gave up 9 bases, with 12 bases separating them. Germline-derived CDR1 and CDR2 are MGHRA and YSYEKL. The CDR3 nucleotides are TGCGCCAGCAGCCAAGCTGTAACCATCCAAGCTTTCTTT. This translates into CASSQAVTIQAFF.

The rearrangement joins TRBV29-1 to TRBJ1-1; maybe TRBD1 (6 bases). The length of the CDR3 is 14 residues. V gave up 7 bases and J gave up 4 bases, with 19 bases separating them. Germline V gives CDR1 SQVTM, CDR2 ANQGSEA. DNA for the CDR3: TGCAGCGCCGGGGTTGGGGGGCTGGGCACTGAAGCTTTCTTT. It translates to CSAGVGGLGTEAFF.

V gene TRBV2 combines with J gene TRBJ1-3, with TRBD1 as a possible D gene (5 bases). Germline CDR1 is SNHLY and CDR2 is FYNNEI. With 1 base removed from V and 3 bases from J, the gap between germline ends came to 13 bases. The CDR3 has 16 residues. The DNA for the CDR3 is TGTGCCAGCAGTGAAGAGAGGGGAAGTCGTGGAAACACCATATATTTT. Translated: CASSEERGSRGNTIYF.

The chain carries TRBV27 and TRBJ2-7; TRBD1 aligns across 10 bases. J lost 5 bases, V lost 5 bases, and 6 bases had no gene match. CDR3 length: 14 amino acids. Germline V lookup: CDR1 MNHEY, CDR2 SMNVEV (reference sequence). CDR3 sequence reads: CASSIGTGEHEQYF. The CDR3 coding sequence is TGTGCCAGCAGTATCGGGACAGGGGAGCACGAGCAGTACTTC.

This clone was detected a few times. The V gene is TRBV19, the J gene TRBJ2-3, with D tentatively TRBD1 or TRBD2 (5 bases each). The germline CDR1 and CDR2 sequences are LNHDA and SQIVND (reference sequence). Trimming shortened V by 7 bases and J by 5 bases, and 19 bases separated the two germline ends. This CDR3 spans 15 amino acids. In DNA, the CDR3 is TGTGCCAGTAAGGGGAGATGGGAGAGGGAAGATACGCAGTATTTT. Protein product: CASKGRWEREDTQYF.

This chain links TRBV5-1 with TRBJ2-7, with a possible D match to TRBD1 (6 bases). The CDR3 is made up of 14 amino acids. Trimming took off 4 bases at V and 7 bases at J, with 18 bases between the two ends. Germline assignment: CDR1 SGHRS and CDR2 YFSETQ. The CDR3, as DNA: TGCGCCAGCAGCAAGATGGGGGCTTCGCAAGAGCAGTACTTC. The encoded protein is CASSKMGASQEQYF.